A single sample gave rise to the 32 T cell receptor beta chains below, sequenced in a study of T cells expressing NK-cell markers. TCRdb reprocessed the 5' RACE reads; each CDR3 protein has one entry and no DNA is given. This sample's clone table lists roughly 380,000 distinct CDR3 sequences. Input material: blood T cells: a sorted CD56 or NKG2C T cell subset, CD4+ or CD8+ T cells, or bulk PBMC T cells (not recorded which). These receptors came from a man aged 18-70 years in good health.

V usage is TRBV7-6 and J usage is TRBJ2-5; there is no DNA to check the TCRdb D call of TRBD2. In germline, CDR1 is SGHVS, CDR2 FNYEAQ. This CDR3 has 17 amino acids. The CDR3: CASSLRFLGANQETQYF. The variable domain in full, with the rest retrieved from reference TRBV7-6 and TRBJ2-5, is GAGVSQSPRYKVTKRGQDVALRCDPISGHVSLYWYRQALGQGPEFLTYFNYEAQQDKSGLPNDRFSAERPEGSISTLTIQRTEQRDSAMYRCASSLRFLGANQETQYFGPGTRLLVL.

This sequence joins TRBV7-8 and TRBJ2-1; TCRdb's D gene call, TRBD1, goes unchecked for lack of DNA. The V gene's germline CDR1 is SGHVS and CDR2 FQNEAQ. CDR3 size: 13 residues. CDR3 sequence reads: CASSWDRNNEQFF.

The chain couples TRBV7-8 to TRBJ2-5; the D call of TRBD2 rests on TCRdb alone, since no DNA is present to check it. The CDR3 extends over 13 amino acids. Germline V gene data show CDR1 as SGHVS and CDR2 as FQNEAQ. The CDR3: CASSLNRGGDQYF.

This chain uses TRBV7-2 with TRBJ1-1; TCRdb's D call, TRBD1, is unchecked because there is no DNA. The CDR3 spans 12 residues. Germline V CDR1 and CDR2: SGHTA, FQGNSA. The CDR3 region is CASSVTGADAFF.

V usage is TRBV19 and J usage is TRBJ1-2. Germline V gene sequence: CDR1 LNHDA, CDR2 SQIVND (reference sequence). The CDR3 spans 11 residues. The CDR3 here is CASSFDLGYTF.

The chain links TRBV20-1 to TRBJ1-4; TCRdb's assignment of TRBD1 cannot be checked, as there is no DNA. This CDR3 region has 12 residues. In germline, CDR1 is DFQATT, CDR2 SNEGSKA (reference sequence). The CDR3 spells CSVPRGDLTLFF.

The chain employs TRBV11-2 and TRBJ2-7; TCRdb's D call of TRBD1 is untestable without DNA. Germline V gives CDR1 SGHAT, CDR2 FQNNGV. There are 13 residues in the CDR3. CDR3 in amino acids: CASSLPPPSEQYF.

The chain uses TRBV7-2 and TRBJ2-4; TCRdb's assignment of TRBD2 cannot be checked, as there is no DNA. CDR1 and CDR2 from the germline V gene are SGHTA and FQGNSA. This CDR3 has 17 residues. The CDR3 spells CATTGGAGAYKQNIQYF. Supplemented by reference TRBV7-2 and TRBJ2-4, the full variable domain reads GAGVSQSPSNKVTEKGKDVELRCDPISGHTALYWYRQSLGQGLEFLIYFQGNSAPDKSGLPSDRFSAERTGGSVSTLTIQRTQQEDSAVYLCATTGGAGAYKQNIQYFGAGTRLSVL.

The chain links TRBV6-1 to TRBJ2-3; TCRdb names TRBD1, which stays unverified in the absence of DNA. Germline V CDR1 and CDR2: MNHNS, SASEGT. The CDR3 extends over 15 amino acids. The CDR3 region is CASSGPGPRPDTQYF.

The chain's CDR3 is CASSLTSVTDTQYF. The genes are TRBV7-2 and TRBJ2-3; lacking DNA, the TRBD2 call made by TCRdb goes unchecked. Per the germline V gene, CDR1 is SGHTA and CDR2 is FQGNSA. CDR3 size: 14 residues.

The chain employs TRBV6-1 and TRBJ2-7. Germline assignment: CDR1 MNHNS and CDR2 SASEGT. This CDR3 is built from 16 residues. CDR3 region: CASRPPLLRSSYEQYF.

The V gene is TRBV6-2 or TRBV6-3, the J gene TRBJ2-1; TCRdb's D call, TRBD2, is unchecked because there is no DNA. The CDR3 runs to 19 residues. Germline V gives CDR1 MNHEY, CDR2 SVGEGT. CDR3 loop: CASSYPNRGGPSANDEQFF.

The rearrangement links TRBV4-1 to TRBJ1-2; TCRdb indicates TRBD1, and absent DNA this call remains unverified. The CDR3 covers 16 residues. Germline-derived CDR1 and CDR2 are MGHRA and YSYEKL. CDR3 region: CASSQENTDRGYGYTF.

The rearrangement uses TRBV12-3 or TRBV12-4 and TRBJ1-1; TCRdb's D call, TRBD1, is unchecked because there is no DNA. This CDR3 is built from 14 residues. The CDR3 spells CASRMDISNTEAFF.

The chain links TRBV7-9 to TRBJ1-3; TCRdb outputs TRBD1, but without DNA this stays unchecked. From germline, CDR1 is SEHNR and CDR2 FQNEAQ (reference sequence). The length of the CDR3 is 16 residues. The CDR3 is CASSSPRQGAGNTIYF.

The chain combines TRBV20-1 with TRBJ2-7; TCRdb's assignment of TRBD1 cannot be checked, as there is no DNA. Germline CDR1 DFQATT, CDR2 SNEGSKA (reference sequence). The CDR3 has 13 residues. CDR3 sequence reads: CSAGGGGSYEQYF.

The chain couples TRBV29-1 to TRBJ1-1; TCRdb outputs TRBD1, but without DNA this stays unchecked. CDR1 and CDR2 (germline): SQVTM, ANQGSEA. The CDR3 extends over 13 amino acids. This CDR3 reads CSVVPGGRTEAFF.

This chain connects TRBV20-1 to TRBJ2-2; TCRdb calls TRBD1, which cannot be checked without DNA. CDR1 DFQATT and CDR2 SNEGSKA come from the germline V gene (reference sequence). The CDR3 is made up of 15 amino acids. CDR3 sequence: CSARDRGMGTGELFF.

The chain couples TRBV29-1 to TRBJ2-2; TCRdb outputs TRBD1, but without DNA this stays unchecked. The germline CDR1 and CDR2 sequences are SQVTM and ANQGSEA. The CDR3 spans 13 residues. The CDR3 here is CSVGRGLTGELFF.

The chain is built from TRBV2 and TRBJ2-3. CDR3 length: 13 residues. Germline assignment: CDR1 SNHLY and CDR2 FYNNEI. Here the CDR3 reads CASSLLWTDTQYF.

The J gene is TRBJ2-2, the V gene TRBV12-3 or TRBV12-4; TCRdb lists TRBD1, though no DNA is available to test this call. The length of the CDR3 is 17 residues. The CDR3 here is CASSSQTGLFNTGELFF.

J is TRBJ2-3 and V is TRBV6-5; TCRdb proposes TRBD1, but this gene call is untestable without DNA. Germline V gene data show CDR1 as MNHEY and CDR2 as SVGAGI. CDR3 length equals 16 residues. The CDR3 spells CASSSDSRRTTDTQYF.

The rearrangement uses TRBV4-2 and TRBJ2-1; the D call from TCRdb, TRBD2, cannot be confirmed without DNA. Per the germline V gene, CDR1 is LGHNA and CDR2 is YNFKEQ. The CDR3 contains 16 residues. Here the CDR3 reads CASSPNPGLAGGEQFF.

The rearrangement joins TRBV6-6 to TRBJ1-4. CDR1 and CDR2 (germline): MNHNY, SVGAGI (reference sequence). There are 12 residues in the CDR3. CDR3 protein: CASSQTNEKLFF.

This chain uses TRBV4-2 with TRBJ1-2. Per germline, CDR1 LGHNA and CDR2 YNFKEQ. The CDR3 runs to 13 residues. The CDR3 sequence is CASSQGSRLGYTF.

The V call is TRBV4-2, the J call TRBJ1-6. This CDR3 spans 15 amino acids. CDR1 LGHNA and CDR2 YNFKEQ come from the germline V gene. CDR3 loop: CASSQEVRGRSPLHF.

The rearrangement uses TRBV6-5 and TRBJ2-7. CDR3 length equals 15 residues. Per the germline V gene, CDR1 is MNHEY and CDR2 is SVGAGI. The CDR3: CASSYSLSASYEQYF.

The gene calls are TRBV9 and TRBJ1-1. The CDR3 length is 14 residues. Per the germline V gene, CDR1 is SGDLS and CDR2 is YYNGEE. This chain's CDR3 is CASTKDQWEAEAFF. Full variable domain (missing parts from reference TRBV9 and TRBJ1-1): DSGVTQTPKHLITATGQRVTLRCSPRSGDLSVYWYQQSLDQGLQFLIQYYNGEERAKGNILERFSAQQFPDLHSELNLSSLELGDSALYFCASTKDQWEAEAFFGQGTRLTVV.

The V and J genes are TRBV28 and TRBJ2-5; absent DNA, TCRdb's TRBD1 call cannot be checked. This CDR3 has 17 amino acids. Germline CDR1 MDHEN, CDR2 SYDVKM. The CDR3 spells CASSLGGAARTRQTQYF.

CDR3: CARGPPGQNYIQYF. The chain is built from TRBV6-1 and TRBJ2-4; the D call of TRBD1 rests on TCRdb alone, since no DNA is present to check it. There are 14 residues in the CDR3. Germline V gene data show CDR1 as MNHNS and CDR2 as SASEGT.

The chain has TRBV12-5 and TRBJ2-7; TCRdb's D call, TRBD2, is unchecked because there is no DNA. Germline V CDR1 and CDR2: LGHNT, FRNRAP. The CDR3 totals 14 residues. The CDR3 loop reads CASGLGTSGYKQYF.

J is TRBJ2-7 and V is TRBV3-1; TCRdb's assignment of TRBD1 cannot be checked, as there is no DNA. The V gene's germline CDR1 is LGHDT and CDR2 YNNKEL (reference sequence). This CDR3 spans 12 amino acids. This CDR3 reads CASSHPGTDLYF.